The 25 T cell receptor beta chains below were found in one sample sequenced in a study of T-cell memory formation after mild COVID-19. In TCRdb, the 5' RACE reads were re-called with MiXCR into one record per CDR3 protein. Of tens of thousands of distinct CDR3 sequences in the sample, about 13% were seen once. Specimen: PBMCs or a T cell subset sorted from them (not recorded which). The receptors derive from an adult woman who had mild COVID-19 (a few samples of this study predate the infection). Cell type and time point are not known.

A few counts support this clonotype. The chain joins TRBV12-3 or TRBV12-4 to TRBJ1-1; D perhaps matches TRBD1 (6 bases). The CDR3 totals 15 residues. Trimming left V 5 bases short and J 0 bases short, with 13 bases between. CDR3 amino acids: CASSPGTSLNTEAFF. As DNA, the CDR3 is TGTGCCAGCAGTCCCGGGACATCTTTGAACACTGAAGCTTTCTTT.

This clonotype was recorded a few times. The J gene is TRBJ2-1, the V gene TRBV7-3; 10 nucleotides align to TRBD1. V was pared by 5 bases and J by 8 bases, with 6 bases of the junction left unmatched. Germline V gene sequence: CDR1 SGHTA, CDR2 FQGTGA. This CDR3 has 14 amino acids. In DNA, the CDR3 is TGTGCCAGCAGCCCAGCCGGGACAGGGGATGAGCAGTTCTTC. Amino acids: CASSPAGTGDEQFF.

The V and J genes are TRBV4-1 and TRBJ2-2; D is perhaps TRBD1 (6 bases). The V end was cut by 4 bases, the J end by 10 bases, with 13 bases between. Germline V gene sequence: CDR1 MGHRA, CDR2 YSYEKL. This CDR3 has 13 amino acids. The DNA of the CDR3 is TGCGCCAGCAGCCCGGACAGCCTTTTGGAGCTGTTTTTT. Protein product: CASSPDSLLELFF.

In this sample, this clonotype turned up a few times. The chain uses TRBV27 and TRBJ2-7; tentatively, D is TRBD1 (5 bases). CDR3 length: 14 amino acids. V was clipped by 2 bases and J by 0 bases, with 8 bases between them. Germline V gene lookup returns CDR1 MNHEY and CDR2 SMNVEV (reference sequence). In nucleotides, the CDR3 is TGTGCCAGCAGTTTAAAGGACATCTCCTACGAGCAGTACTTC. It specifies CASSLKDISYEQYF.

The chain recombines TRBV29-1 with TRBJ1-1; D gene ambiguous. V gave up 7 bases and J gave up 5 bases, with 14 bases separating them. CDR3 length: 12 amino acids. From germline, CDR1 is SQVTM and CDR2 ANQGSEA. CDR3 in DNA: TGCAGCGATTTTAGAGGGTGGACTGAAGCTTTCTTT. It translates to CSDFRGWTEAFF.

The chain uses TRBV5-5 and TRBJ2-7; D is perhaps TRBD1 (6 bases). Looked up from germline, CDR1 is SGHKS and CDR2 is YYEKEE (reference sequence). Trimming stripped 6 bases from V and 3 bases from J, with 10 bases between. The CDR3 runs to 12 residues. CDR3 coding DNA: TGTGCCAGCATGGACAGCTACTACGAGCAGTACTTC. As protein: CASMDSYYEQYF.

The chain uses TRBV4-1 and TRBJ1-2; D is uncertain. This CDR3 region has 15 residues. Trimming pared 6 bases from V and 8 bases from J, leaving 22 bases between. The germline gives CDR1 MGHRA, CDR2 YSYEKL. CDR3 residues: CASRLTGLGLGGYTF. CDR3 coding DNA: TGCGCCAGCAGACTGACGGGCCTCGGTTTAGGCGGCTACACCTTC.

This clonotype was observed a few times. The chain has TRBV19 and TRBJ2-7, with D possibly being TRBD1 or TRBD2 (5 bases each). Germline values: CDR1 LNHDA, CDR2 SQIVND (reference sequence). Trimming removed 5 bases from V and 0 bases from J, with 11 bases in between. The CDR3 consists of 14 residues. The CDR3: CASSPGRSSYEQYF. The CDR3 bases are TGTGCCAGTAGTCCGGGACGGAGCTCCTACGAGCAGTACTTC.

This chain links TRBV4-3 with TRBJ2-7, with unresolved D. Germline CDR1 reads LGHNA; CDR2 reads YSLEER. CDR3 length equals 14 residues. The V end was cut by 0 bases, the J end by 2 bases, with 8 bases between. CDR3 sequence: CASSQDTGTYEQYF. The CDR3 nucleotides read TGCGCCAGCAGCCAAGATACCGGTACCTACGAGCAGTACTTC.

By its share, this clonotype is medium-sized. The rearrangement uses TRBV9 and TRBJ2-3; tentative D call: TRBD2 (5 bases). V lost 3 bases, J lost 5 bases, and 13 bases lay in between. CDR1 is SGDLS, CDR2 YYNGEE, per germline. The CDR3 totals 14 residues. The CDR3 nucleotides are TGTGCCAGCAGCGGGACTCTCCCCGGAGATACGCAGTATTTT. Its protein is CASSGTLPGDTQYF.

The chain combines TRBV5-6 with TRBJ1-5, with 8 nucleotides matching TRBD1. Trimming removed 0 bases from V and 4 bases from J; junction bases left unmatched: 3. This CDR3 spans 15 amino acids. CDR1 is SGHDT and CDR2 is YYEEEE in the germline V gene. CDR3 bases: TGTGCCAGCAGCTTGGGCAGGGGGCAAAATCAGCCCCAGCATTTT. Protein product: CASSLGRGQNQPQHF.

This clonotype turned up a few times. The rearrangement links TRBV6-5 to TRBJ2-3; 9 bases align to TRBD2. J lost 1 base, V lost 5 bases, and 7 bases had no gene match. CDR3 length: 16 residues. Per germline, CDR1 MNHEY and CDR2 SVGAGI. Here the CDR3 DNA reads TGTGCCAGCAGTCACCGGGTAGCGGGGGGCACAGATACGCAGTATTTT. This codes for CASSHRVAGGTDTQYF.

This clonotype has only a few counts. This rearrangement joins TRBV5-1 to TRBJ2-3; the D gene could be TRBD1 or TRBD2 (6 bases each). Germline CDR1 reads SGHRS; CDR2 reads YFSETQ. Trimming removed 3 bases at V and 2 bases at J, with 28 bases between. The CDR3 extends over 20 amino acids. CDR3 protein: CASSWGATGAVVSLTDTQYF. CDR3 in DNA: TGCGCCAGCAGCTGGGGGGCAACGGGAGCTGTCGTCTCCCTCACAGATACGCAGTATTTT.

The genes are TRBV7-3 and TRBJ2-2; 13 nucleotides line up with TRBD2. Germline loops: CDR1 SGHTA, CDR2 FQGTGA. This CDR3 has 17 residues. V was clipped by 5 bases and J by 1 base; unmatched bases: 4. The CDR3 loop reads CASSHGLAGVNTGELFF. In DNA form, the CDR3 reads TGTGCCAGCAGCCACGGACTAGCGGGAGTGAACACCGGGGAGCTGTTTTTT.

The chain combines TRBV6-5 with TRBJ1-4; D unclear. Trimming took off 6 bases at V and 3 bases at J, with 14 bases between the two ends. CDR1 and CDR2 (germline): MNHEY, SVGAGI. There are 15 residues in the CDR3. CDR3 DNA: TGTGCCAGCAGGACCCGGGTCGGGGCTAATGAAAAACTGTTTTTT. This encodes CASRTRVGANEKLFF.

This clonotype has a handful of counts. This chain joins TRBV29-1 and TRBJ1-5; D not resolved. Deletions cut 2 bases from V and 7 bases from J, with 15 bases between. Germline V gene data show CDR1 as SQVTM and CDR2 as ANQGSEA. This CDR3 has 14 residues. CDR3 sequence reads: CSVELKGVGQPQHF. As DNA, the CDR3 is TGCAGCGTTGAATTAAAGGGTGTTGGGCAGCCCCAGCATTTT.

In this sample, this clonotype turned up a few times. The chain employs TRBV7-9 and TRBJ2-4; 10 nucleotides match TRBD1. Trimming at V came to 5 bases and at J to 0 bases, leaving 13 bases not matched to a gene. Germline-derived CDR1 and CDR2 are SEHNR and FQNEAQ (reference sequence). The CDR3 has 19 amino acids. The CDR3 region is CASSRPGTGALVAKNIQYF. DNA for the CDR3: TGTGCCAGCAGCCGGCCCGGGACAGGGGCCTTGGTAGCCAAAAACATTCAGTACTTC.

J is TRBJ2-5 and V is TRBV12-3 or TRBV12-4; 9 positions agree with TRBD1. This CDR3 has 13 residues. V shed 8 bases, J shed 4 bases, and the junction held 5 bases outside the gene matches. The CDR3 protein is CASRSDRGETQYF. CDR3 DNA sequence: TGTGCCAGCCGGTCGGACAGGGGAGAGACCCAGTACTTC.

CDR3 sequence: CASSPRWEAANTGELFF. CDR3 nucleotides: TGCGCCAGCAGCCCGCGTTGGGAGGCGGCGAACACCGGGGAGCTGTTTTTT. V usage is TRBV5-1 and J usage is TRBJ2-2, with D possibly being TRBD2 (6 bases). The V gene lost 4 bases and the J gene lost 0 bases, with 16 bases spanning the gap. This CDR3 region has 17 residues. The germline V gene has CDR1 SGHRS and CDR2 YFSETQ.

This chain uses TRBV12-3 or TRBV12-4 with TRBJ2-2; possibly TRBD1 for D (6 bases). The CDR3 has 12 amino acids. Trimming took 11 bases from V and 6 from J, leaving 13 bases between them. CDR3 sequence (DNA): TGTGCCGCAGTGGCAGGGGCCGGGGAGCTGTTTTTT. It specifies CAAVAGAGELFF.

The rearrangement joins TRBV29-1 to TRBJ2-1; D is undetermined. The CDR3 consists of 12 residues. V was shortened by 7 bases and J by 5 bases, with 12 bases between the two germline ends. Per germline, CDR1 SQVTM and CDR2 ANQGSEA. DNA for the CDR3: TGCAGCGAGTGGGATCTTAACAATGAGCAGTTCTTC. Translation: CSEWDLNNEQFF.

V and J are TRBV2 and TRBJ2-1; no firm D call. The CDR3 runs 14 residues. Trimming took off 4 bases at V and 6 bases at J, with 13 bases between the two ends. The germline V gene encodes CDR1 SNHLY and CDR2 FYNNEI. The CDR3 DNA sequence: TGTGCCAGCAGTGCCTCCCTACGGGCCAATGAGCAGTTCTTC. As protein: CASSASLRANEQFF.

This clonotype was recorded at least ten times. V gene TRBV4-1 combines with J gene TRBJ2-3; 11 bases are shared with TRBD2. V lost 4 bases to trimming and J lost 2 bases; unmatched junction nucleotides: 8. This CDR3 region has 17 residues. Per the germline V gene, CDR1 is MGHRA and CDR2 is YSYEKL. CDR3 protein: CASSPTLAGASTDTQYF. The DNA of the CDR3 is TGCGCCAGCAGCCCCACACTAGCGGGGGCCTCCACAGATACGCAGTATTTT.

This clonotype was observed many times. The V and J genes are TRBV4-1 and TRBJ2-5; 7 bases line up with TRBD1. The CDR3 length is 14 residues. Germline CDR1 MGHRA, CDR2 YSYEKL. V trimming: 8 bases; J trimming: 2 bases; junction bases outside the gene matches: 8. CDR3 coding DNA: TGCGCCAGCGGGGACCGGGACAGACAAGAGACCCAGTACTTC. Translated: CASGDRDRQETQYF.

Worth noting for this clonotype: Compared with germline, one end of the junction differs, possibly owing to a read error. CDR3 in DNA: TGTGCCAGCAGCTTCGATAAGTGGATCCGACACTACGATGAGCAGTTCTTC. Amino acid sequence: CASSFDKWIRHYDEQFF. The chain uses TRBV11-2 and TRBJ2-1, with D unclear. The germline gives CDR1 SGHAT, CDR2 FQNNGV. The CDR3 runs to 17 residues.